This entry concerns a single TCR beta chain. The antigen remains undetermined. This record comes from a study of shared clonotypes between healthy human individuals. Selected positively for CCR7 and CD45RO-negative, naive CD8 cells excluded terminally differentiated effector memory CD45RA+ cells. CDR1 is LNHDA, CDR2 SQIVND, per germline (reference sequence). The CDR3 contains 13 residues. V was clipped by 9 bases and J by 1 base, with 13 bases between them. General study findings and limits: A generally larger estimated richness was seen in naive subsets than in memory subsets. Collection of samples was limited to blood; tissue repertoires likely differ.

Authors' methods: Filtering differed because ImmunoSEQ produced junction-only sequences that carried no quality scores. Sequenced by immunoSEQ multiplex PCR; TCRdb stores in-frame clones only, minus some. That table gives V, J and clone size, and the DNA gave D and trimming. The sample lists about 2 million clones; about 95% were seen once. The specimen sequenced was naive CD8+ T cells sorted from blood. This chain links TRBV19 with TRBJ2-7; D gene ambiguous. The clonotype was recovered from a man in his late teens or twenties in good health. As DNA, the CDR3 is TGTGCCAGCTCCGTGGACCAATCCTACGAGCAGTACTTC. Protein sequence: CASSVDQSYEQYF.